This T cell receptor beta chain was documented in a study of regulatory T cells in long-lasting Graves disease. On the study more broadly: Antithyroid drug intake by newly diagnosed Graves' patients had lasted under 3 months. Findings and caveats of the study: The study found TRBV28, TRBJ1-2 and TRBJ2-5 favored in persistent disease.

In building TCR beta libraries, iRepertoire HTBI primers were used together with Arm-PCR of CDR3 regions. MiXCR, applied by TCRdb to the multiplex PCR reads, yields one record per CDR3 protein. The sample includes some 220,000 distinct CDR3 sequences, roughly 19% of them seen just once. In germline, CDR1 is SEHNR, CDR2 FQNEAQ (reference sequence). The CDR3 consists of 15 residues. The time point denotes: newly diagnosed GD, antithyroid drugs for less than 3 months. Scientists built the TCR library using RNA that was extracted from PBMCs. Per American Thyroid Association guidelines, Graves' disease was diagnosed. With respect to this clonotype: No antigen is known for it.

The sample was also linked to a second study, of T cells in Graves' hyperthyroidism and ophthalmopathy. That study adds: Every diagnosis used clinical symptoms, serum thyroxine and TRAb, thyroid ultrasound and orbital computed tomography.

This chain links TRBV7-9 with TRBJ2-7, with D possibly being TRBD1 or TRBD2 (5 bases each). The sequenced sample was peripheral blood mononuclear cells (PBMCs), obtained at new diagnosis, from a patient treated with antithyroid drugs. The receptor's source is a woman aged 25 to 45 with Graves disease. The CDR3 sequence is CASSLPERGTYEPYV. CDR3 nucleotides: TGTGCCAGCAGCTTACCCGAGAGGGGTACCTACGAGCCGTACGTC.